This T cell receptor beta chain was sequenced for a study of blood T cell repertoires in COVID-19. Study in general: PBMCs, B-cell-depleted T cells, or T cells were the source of the cDNA or gDNA that made up the material.

Deletions cut 3 bases from V and 1 base from J, with 4 bases between. Germline V CDR1 and CDR2: SGHTA, FQGNSA. The CDR3 extends over 13 amino acids. Per the authors' pipeline: Reference gene primer amplification gave nucleated cell count estimates. Sequencing used immunoSEQ multiplex PCR; TCRdb keeps in-frame clones, though not all of them. Clone size and V and J calls were adopted from that table, with D and trimming inferred from the DNA. The data hold about 260,000 clones, with more than 85% observed a single time. Sequences were obtained from peripheral blood. This TCR derives from a woman aged 55-70 years with COVID-19, enrolled during active disease. The rearrangement joins TRBV7-2 to TRBJ1-3; D gene uncertain. The CDR3 bases are TGTGCCAGCAGCTTCCCTTCTGGAAACACCATATATTTT. This encodes CASSFPSGNTIYF.